This TCR beta chain was retrieved from a study of shared clonotypes between healthy human individuals (dated by TCRdb to about 2020). With respect to the entire study: The cohort included three men and a couple of women between 18 and 49 years of age. Each donor's leukapheresis produced roughly between about 0.8 and 8.9 billion PBMCs. For each donor, CD4 naive and CD4 memory were each run on three plates, CD8 naive on two plates, and CD8 memory on one plate. Different laboratories and diverse techniques were used to prepare libraries and sequence TCR repertoires, to increase sequencing depth and limit assay-specific biases. The study deeply sequenced blood TCR repertoires of five healthy adults to estimate repertoire size and the extent of clonotype sharing between individuals.

For the CD8 naive samples, CD45RO-negative cells were positively selected for CCR7, yielding a CD45RA+CCR7+ population from which TemRA cells were excluded. The donors were healthy, HIV-negative adults with no recently reported acute infections or vaccinations. Only Caucasian adults living in Nashville, Tennessee, USA were represented among the donors. Blood was obtained by leukapheresis, after which PBMCs were separated by Ficoll-Histopaque density gradient centrifugation and cryopreserved in liquid nitrogen vapor phase. Purity and quantity of every magnetically sorted T cell population were checked by analytical flow cytometry. From each sorted fraction, genomic DNA was isolated and quantified by UV absorbance on a Nanodrop 2000c. Using the deep immunoSEQ assay, TCR CDR3 regions were amplified from genomic DNA by multiplex PCR. For each cell subset, the extracted genomic DNA was distributed evenly across all wells of several immunoSEQ 96-well plates, and each plate served as one replicate. Each replicate PCR for sorted subsets received about 220 ng genomic DNA, equal to 30,000 or so T cell genomes. Purified libraries were quantified with a Qubit 3.0 fluorometer, sized on a Bioanalyzer 2100, and re-quantified with the KAPA Library Quantification kit. A separate single-read 150-cycle Illumina NextSeq 550 flow cell was used to sequence each immunoSEQ 96-well plate. The source study handled its data this way. Because the immunoSEQ output held only junctional sequences and lacked quality scores, the filtering could not match the filtering applied to full-length reads. To assign V/J genes and CDR3, sequences were annotated using PyIR, a Python wrapper for IgBLAST v1.9, with IMGT germline references. Reads were removed for weak V/J assignments (E-value above 1e-6), missing CDR3, stop codons, out-of-frame junctions, or ambiguous translated residues. V3J clonotypes were defined by identical inferred V gene, J gene, and CDR3 amino acid sequence. To compute the percentage overlap between repertoires, the number of shared unique clonotypes was divided by the size of the smaller repertoire. Repertoire richness was assessed with RTK rarefaction, the Chao1 estimator, and Recon v2.1 estimates of unobserved clonotypes. Generation probabilities were computed with OLGA for all TCRbeta clonotypes obtained by the gDNA method from a handful of donors. What TCRdb holds here is the immuneACCESS table cut down to in-frame rearrangements. Part of the clones is not present; checked against another copy, under half of the missing clones reflect an unresolved V gene, and the others are unexplained. The V and J calls and the clone size are those of that table, but D and trimming were determined from the DNA. Here the sample has around 600,000 clones; 98% occur a single time. The ten largest clones take up 0.3% of the sample.

Regarding this clone: It has no known antigen specificity. Base qualities are not recorded, but no much larger clone differs from it by a single base.

The paper's findings and limits, for the study overall: Pairwise subsampling led to the expectation that sequencing depth would affect the degree of clonotype sharing among donors. When a few donors were compared, the shared fraction of clonotypes was around 5.1% for naive CD4, over 3% for naive CD8, 2.3% for memory CD4, and 0.35% to 0.4% for memory CD8. Clonotypes shared by all four sorted-subset donors showed higher generation probabilities than non-shared clonotypes. Because the study included only a small number of donors, the genetic and exposure-history diversity represented was limited. Sampling was restricted to blood, and TCR repertoires in tissues likely differ from the TCR repertoires found in blood. Even with the large sequencing depth, rarefaction of the sorted-subset datasets indicated that sequencing was incomplete. Naive subsets generally had larger estimated clonotype richness than memory subsets did.

From the germline V gene, CDR1 is MNHEY and CDR2 is SVGAGI. Measured from the cysteine to the phenylalanine, the CDR3 is 13 residues long. The entry retains the CDR3 DNA only, 39 bases that are in frame from base 1. V and J lose 2 bases and 3 bases, and a span of 8 bases separates them. The chain is assembled from TRBV6-5 and TRBJ2-7, with a tentative D gene TRBD1 over 6 matching bases. The clonotype originates from a man between 25 and 39 years old in good health. The sample comprised naive CD8+ T cells sorted from blood. Sample cell subset or site, as interpreted from the label and publication: CD45RA+CCR7+. The base sequence is TGTGCCAGCAGTTACACAGGGAACTACGAGCAGTACTTC. It translates as CASSYTGNYEQYF.